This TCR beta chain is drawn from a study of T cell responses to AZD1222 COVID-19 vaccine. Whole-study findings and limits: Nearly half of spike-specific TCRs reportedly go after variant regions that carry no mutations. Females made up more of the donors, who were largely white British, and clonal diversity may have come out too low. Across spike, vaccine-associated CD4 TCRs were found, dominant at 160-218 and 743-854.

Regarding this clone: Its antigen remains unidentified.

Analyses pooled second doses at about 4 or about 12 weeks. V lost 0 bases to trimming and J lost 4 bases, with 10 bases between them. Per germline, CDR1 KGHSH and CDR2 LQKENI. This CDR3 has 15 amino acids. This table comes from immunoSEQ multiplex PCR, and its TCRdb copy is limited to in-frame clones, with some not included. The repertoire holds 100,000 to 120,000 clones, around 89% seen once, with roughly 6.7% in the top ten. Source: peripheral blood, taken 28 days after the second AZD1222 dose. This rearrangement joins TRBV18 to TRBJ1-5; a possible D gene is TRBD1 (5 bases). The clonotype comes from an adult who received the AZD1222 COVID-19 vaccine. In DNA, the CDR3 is TGTGCCAGCTCACCACCGGCGGGGGGAAATCAGCCCCAGCATTTT. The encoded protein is CASSPPAGGNQPQHF.